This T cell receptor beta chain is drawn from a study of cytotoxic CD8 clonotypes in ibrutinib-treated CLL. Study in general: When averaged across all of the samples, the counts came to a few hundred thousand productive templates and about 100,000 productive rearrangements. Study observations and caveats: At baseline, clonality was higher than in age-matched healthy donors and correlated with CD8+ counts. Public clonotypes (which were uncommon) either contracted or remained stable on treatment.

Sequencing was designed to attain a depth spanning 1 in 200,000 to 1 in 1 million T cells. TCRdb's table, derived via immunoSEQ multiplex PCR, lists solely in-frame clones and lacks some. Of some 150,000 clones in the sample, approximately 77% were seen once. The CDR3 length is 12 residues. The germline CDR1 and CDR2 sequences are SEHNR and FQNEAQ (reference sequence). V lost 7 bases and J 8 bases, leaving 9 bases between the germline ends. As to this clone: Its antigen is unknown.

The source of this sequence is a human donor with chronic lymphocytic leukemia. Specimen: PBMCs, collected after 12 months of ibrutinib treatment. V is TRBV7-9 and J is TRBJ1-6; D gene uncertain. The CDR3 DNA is TGTGCCAGCATTCGGGGTGATTCACCCCTCCACTTT. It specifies CASIRGDSPLHF. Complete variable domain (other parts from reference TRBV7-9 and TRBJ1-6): DTGVSQNPRHKITKRGQNVTFRCDPISEHNRLYWYRQTLGQGPEFLTYFQNEAQLEKSRLLSDRFSAERPKGSFSTLEIQRTEQGDSAMYLCASIRGDSPLHFGNGTRLTVT.